This T cell receptor beta chain was retrieved from a study of blood T cell repertoires in COVID-19. Study at large: The United States, Italy and Spain were the sources of the acute and convalescent COVID-19 samples. PBMCs, B-cell-depleted T cells, or T cells were the source of the cDNA or gDNA that made up the material.

The V gene lost 5 bases and the J gene lost 1 base, with 8 bases spanning the gap. Germline V gene lookup returns CDR1 GTSNPN and CDR2 SVGIG (reference sequence). The CDR3 runs 12 residues. Authors' processing steps: Nucleated cell counts were estimated from reference gene primer amplification. Only in-frame clones appear in the TCRdb table, and some are missing; sequencing was by immunoSEQ multiplex PCR. D and trimming come from the DNA, and the V and J calls and clone size come from that table. The data hold about 180,000 clones, with more than 70% observed a single time. This chain links TRBV30 with TRBJ1-1, with D tentatively TRBD1 (6 bases). Input material: peripheral blood. The receptor was isolated from a middle-aged man with active or convalescent COVID-19. CDR3 coding DNA: TGTGCCTGGGGACAGTCGAACACTGAAGCTTTCTTT. Translated, it gives CAWGQSNTEAFF. The full variable domain, completed using reference TRBV30 and TRBJ1-1, is SQTIHQWPATLVQPVGSPLSLECTVEGTSNPNLYWYRQAAGRGLQLLFYSVGIGQISSEVPQNLSASRPQDRQFILSSKKLLLSDSGFYLCAWGQSNTEAFFGQGTRLTVV.